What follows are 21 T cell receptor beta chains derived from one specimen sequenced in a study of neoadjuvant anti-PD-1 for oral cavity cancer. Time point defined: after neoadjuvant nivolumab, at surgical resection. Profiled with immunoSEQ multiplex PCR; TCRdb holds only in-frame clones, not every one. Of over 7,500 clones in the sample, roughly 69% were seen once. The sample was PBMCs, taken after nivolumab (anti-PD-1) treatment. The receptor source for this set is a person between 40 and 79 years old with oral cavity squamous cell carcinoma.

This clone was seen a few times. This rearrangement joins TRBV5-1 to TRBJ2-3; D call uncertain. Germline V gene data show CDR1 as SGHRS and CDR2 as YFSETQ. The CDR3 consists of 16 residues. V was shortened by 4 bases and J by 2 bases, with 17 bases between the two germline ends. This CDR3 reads CASSLTGDFTTDTQYF. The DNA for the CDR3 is TGCGCCAGCAGCCTCACCGGCGACTTTACCACAGATACGCAGTATTTT.

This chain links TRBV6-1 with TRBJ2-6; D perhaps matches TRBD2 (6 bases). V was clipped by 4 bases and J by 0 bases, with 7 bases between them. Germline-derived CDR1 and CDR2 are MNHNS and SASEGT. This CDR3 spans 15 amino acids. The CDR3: CASSVGSSGANVLTF. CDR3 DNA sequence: TGTGCCAGCAGTGTCGGGAGCTCTGGGGCCAACGTCCTGACTTTC.

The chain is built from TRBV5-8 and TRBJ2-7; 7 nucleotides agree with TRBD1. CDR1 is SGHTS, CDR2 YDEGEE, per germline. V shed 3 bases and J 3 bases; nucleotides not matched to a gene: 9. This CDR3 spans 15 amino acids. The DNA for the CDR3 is TGTGCCAGCAGCTCAGACAGGACAGGAGTCTACGAGCAGTACTTC. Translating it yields CASSSDRTGVYEQYF.

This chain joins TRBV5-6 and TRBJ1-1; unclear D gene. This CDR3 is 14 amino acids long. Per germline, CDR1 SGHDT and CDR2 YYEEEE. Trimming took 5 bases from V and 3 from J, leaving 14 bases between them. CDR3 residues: CASRTGLSDTEAFF. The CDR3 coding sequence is TGTGCCAGCAGAACCGGGCTTTCGGACACTGAAGCTTTCTTT.

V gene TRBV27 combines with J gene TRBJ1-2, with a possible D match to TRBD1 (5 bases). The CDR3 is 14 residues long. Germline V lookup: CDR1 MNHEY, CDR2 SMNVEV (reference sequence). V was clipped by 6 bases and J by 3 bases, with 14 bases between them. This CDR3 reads CASSLRGRDYGYTF. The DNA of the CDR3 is TGTGCCAGCAGCCTCCGGGGCAGGGACTATGGCTACACCTTC.

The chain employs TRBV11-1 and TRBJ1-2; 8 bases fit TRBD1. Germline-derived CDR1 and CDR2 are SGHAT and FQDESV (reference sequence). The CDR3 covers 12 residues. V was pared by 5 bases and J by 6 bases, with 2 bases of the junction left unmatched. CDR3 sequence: CASSRQGNGYTF. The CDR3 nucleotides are TGTGCCAGCAGCCGACAGGGGAATGGCTACACCTTC.

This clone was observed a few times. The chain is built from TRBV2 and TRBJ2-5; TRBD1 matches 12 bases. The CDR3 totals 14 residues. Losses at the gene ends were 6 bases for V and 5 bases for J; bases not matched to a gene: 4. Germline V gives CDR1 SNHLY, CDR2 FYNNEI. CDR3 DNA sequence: TGTGCCAGCAGGGGACAGGGGGCCGTCGAGACCCAGTACTTC. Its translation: CASRGQGAVETQYF.

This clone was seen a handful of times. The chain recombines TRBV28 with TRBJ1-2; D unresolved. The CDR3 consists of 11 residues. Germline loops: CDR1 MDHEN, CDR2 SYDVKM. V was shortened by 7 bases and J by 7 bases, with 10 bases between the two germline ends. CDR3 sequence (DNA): TGTGCCAGCATGGAGGTCGGTGGCTACACCTTC. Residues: CASMEVGGYTF.

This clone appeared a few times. Here the CDR3 DNA reads TGTGCCAGCAGCTTAGATGTGAACACTGAAGCTTTCTTT. Its protein product is CASSLDVNTEAFF. The chain has TRBV11-2 and TRBJ1-1; no reliable D call. The CDR3 length is 13 residues. In germline, CDR1 is SGHAT, CDR2 FQNNGV. Trimming left V 0 bases short and J 0 bases short, with 2 bases between.

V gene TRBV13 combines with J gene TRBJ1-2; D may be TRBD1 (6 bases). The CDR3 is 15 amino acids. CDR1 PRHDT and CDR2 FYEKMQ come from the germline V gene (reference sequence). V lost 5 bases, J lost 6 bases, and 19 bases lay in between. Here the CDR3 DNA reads TGTGCCAGCAGCGACCGGACAGCCCGGGGGAATGGCTACACCTTC. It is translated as CASSDRTARGNGYTF.

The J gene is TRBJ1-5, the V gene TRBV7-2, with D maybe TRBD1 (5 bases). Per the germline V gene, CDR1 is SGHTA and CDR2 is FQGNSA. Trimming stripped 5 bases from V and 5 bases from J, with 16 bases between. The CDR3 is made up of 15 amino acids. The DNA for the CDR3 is TGTGCCAGCAGCCTCAGGGTGGGGGTTGATCAGCCCCAGCATTTT. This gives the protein CASSLRVGVDQPQHF.

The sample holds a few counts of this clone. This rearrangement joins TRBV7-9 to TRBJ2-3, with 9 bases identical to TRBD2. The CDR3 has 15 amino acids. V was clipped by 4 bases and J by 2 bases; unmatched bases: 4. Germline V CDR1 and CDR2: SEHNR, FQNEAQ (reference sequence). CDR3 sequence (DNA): TGTGCCAGCAGCTCAATAGCGGGGGTCACAGATACGCAGTATTTT. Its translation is CASSSIAGVTDTQYF.

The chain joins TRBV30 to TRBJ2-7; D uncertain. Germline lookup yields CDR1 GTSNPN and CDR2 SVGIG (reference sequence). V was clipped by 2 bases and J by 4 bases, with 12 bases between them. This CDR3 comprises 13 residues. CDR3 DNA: TGTGCCTGGAGTTTGTCAGAGACTTACGAGCAGTACTTC. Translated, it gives CAWSLSETYEQYF.

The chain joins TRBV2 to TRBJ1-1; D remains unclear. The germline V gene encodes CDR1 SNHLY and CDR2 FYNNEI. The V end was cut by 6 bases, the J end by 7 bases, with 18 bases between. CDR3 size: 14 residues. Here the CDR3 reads CASRGEHTSGEAFF. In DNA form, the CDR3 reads TGTGCCAGCAGGGGTGAACATACTTCAGGTGAAGCTTTCTTT.

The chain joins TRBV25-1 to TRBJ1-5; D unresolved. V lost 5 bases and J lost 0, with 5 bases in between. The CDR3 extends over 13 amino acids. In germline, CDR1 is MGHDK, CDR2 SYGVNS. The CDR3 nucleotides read TGTGCCAGCAGTCCTAATAGCAATCAGCCCCAGCATTTT. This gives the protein CASSPNSNQPQHF.

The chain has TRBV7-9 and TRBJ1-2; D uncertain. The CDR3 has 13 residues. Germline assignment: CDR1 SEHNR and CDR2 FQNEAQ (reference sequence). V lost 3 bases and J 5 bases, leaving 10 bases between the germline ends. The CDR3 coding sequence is TGTGCCAGCAGCTTCACAGCACCTTATGGCTACACCTTC. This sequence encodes CASSFTAPYGYTF.

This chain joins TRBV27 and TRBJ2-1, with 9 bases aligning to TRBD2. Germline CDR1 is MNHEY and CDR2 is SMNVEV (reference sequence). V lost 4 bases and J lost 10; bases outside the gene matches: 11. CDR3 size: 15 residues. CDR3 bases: TGTGCCAGCAGTTATATGACTAGCGGTGGTTCGGAGCAGTTCTTC. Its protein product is CASSYMTSGGSEQFF.

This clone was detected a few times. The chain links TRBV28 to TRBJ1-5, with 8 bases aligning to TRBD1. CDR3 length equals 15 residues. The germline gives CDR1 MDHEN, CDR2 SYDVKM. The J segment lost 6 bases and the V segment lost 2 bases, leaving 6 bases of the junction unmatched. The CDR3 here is CASSLGQGNVQPQHF. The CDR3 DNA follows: TGTGCCAGCAGTTTAGGACAGGGCAATGTTCAGCCCCAGCATTTT.

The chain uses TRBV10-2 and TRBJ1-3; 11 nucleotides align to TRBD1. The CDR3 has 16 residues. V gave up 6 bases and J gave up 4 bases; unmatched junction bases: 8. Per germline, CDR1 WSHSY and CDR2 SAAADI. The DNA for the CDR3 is TGCGCCAGCAGGCGGACAGGGGGCGATTTCGGAAACACCATATATTTT. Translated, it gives CASRRTGGDFGNTIYF.

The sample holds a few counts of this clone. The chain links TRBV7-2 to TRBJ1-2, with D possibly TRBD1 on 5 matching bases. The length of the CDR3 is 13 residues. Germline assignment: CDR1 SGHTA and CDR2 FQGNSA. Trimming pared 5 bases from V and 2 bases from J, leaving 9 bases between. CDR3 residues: CASSGGLNYGYTF. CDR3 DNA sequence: TGTGCCAGCAGCGGGGGATTGAACTATGGCTACACCTTC.

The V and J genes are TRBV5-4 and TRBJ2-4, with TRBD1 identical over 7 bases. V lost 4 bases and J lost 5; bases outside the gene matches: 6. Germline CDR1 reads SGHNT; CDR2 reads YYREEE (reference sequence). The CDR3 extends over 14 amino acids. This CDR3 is CASSNTGTENIQYF. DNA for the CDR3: TGTGCCAGCAGCAACACAGGGACAGAAAACATTCAGTACTTC. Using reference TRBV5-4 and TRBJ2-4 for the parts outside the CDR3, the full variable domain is ETGVTQSPTHLIKTRGQQVTLRCSSQSGHNTVSWYQQALGQGPQFIFQYYREEENGRGNFPPRFSGLQFPNYSSELNVNALELDDSALYLCASSNTGTENIQYFGAGTRLSVL.